What follows are 16 T cell receptor beta chains derived from one specimen sequenced in a study of beta chain features in type 1 diabetes (dated by TCRdb to the late 2010s). Study-level results and caveats: A moderate but significant shortening of TCRB CDR3 length was observed in type 1 diabetes patients in all four CD4+ subsets.

Their target antigens are unknown. The library was built by means of the immunoSEQ multiplex PCR assay. The High Capacity cDNA Reverse Transcription Kit was used to reverse transcribe all of the isolated RNA, meaning that expressed TCRB transcripts were what got sequenced. Not all clones reach the TCRdb copy of this immuneACCESS table, which keeps in-frame sequences only. Checked studies attribute under half of the gap to unresolved V genes and leave the rest unexplained. The sample table holds over 650,000 clones, of which 11% to 15% were seen once. Just under 0.04% of the sample is in the top ten clones. Material: naive CD4+ T cells from blood. The cell subset or site label, read with the paper, signifies: true naive CD4+ T cells. These receptors were taken from a man aged 18 to 30 with type 1 diabetes.

This clone was observed a handful of times. The chain is built from TRBV30 and TRBJ1-5; 8 positions agree with TRBD1. Per the germline V gene, CDR1 is GTSNPN and CDR2 is SVGIG (reference sequence). The CDR3 contains 14 residues. V gave up 3 bases and J gave up 7 bases; unmatched junction bases: 8. Here the CDR3 reads CAWSSDRGLQPQHF. The CDR3 region has the DNA TGTGCCTGGAGCTCCGACAGGGGATTGCAGCCCCAGCATTTT.

V usage is TRBV18 and J usage is TRBJ1-2; unclear D gene. Germline-derived CDR1 and CDR2 are KGHSH and LQKENI. Trimming stripped 3 bases from V and 5 bases from J, with 13 bases between. The CDR3 is made up of 14 amino acids. In nucleotides, the CDR3 is TGTGCCAGCTCACCGAACGGGGAGAGATATGGCTACACCTTC. This encodes CASSPNGERYGYTF.

This clone was observed a few times. CDR3 in DNA: TGTGCCAGCAGCTTGATAACGGGAGCCCTATACGAGCAGTACTTC. Residues: CASSLITGALYEQYF. The rearrangement links TRBV11-1 to TRBJ2-7; possibly TRBD2 for D (6 bases). CDR3 size: 15 residues. Germline V CDR1 and CDR2: SGHAT, FQDESV (reference sequence). V gave up 3 bases and J gave up 4 bases, with 16 bases separating them. Filled out from reference TRBV11-1 and TRBJ2-7, the complete variable domain reads EAEVAQSPRYKITEKSQAVAFWCDPISGHATLYWYRQILGQGPELLVQFQDESVVDDSQLPKDRFSAERLKGVDSTLKIQPAELGDSAMYLCASSLITGALYEQYFGPGTRLTVT.

J is TRBJ2-1 and V is TRBV6-6; TRBD2 aligns across 7 bases. V gave up 5 bases and J gave up 2 bases; unmatched junction bases: 3. Germline V gene data show CDR1 as MNHNY and CDR2 as SVGAGI (reference sequence). The CDR3 runs 14 residues. CDR3: CASSTSEAYNEQFF. The CDR3, as DNA: TGTGCCAGCAGTACTAGCGAGGCCTACAATGAGCAGTTCTTC.

The J gene is TRBJ2-2, the V gene TRBV9; 9 nucleotides align to TRBD2. The J segment lost 8 bases and the V segment lost 6 bases, leaving 5 bases of the junction unmatched. This CDR3 is 13 amino acids long. Germline V gives CDR1 SGDLS, CDR2 YYNGEE. The chain's CDR3 is CASTLAGEGELFF. In DNA, the CDR3 is TGTGCCAGCACATTAGCGGGGGAAGGGGAGCTGTTTTTT.

This clone has more than one count but fewer than ten. The chain links TRBV5-4 to TRBJ1-6, with TRBD1 as a possible D gene (6 bases). The germline CDR1 and CDR2 sequences are SGHNT and YYREEE (reference sequence). The CDR3 consists of 16 residues. Trimming cost V 0 bases and J 5 bases, with 12 bases left between them. The CDR3 DNA follows: TGTGCCAGCAGCTTGGGCGCCAGGGGAGATAATTCACCCCTCCACTTT. Protein sequence: CASSLGARGDNSPLHF.

This clone has just a few counts. The chain couples TRBV7-2 to TRBJ2-4; maybe TRBD1 (6 bases). Germline loops: CDR1 SGHTA, CDR2 FQGNSA. The CDR3 contains 17 residues. The germline V and J ends were trimmed by 5 bases and 0 bases, with 17 bases remaining between them. CDR3 nucleotide sequence: TGTGCCAGCAGCCCCTCCACGGACAGCCTAGCCAAAAACATTCAGTACTTC. It is translated as CASSPSTDSLAKNIQYF.

The chain carries TRBV30 and TRBJ2-4; 9 nucleotides line up with TRBD1. V dropped 3 bases and J dropped 12; count of bases not matched to a gene: 12. The CDR3 contains 14 residues. Germline CDR1 and CDR2: GTSNPN and SVGIG (reference sequence). The CDR3 loop is CAWSLTGTGRTQYF. DNA for the CDR3: TGTGCCTGGAGCTTAACCGGGACAGGGCGTACTCAGTACTTC. Complete variable domain (other parts from reference TRBV30 and TRBJ2-4): SQTIHQWPATLVQPVGSPLSLECTVEGTSNPNLYWYRQAAGRGLQLLFYSVGIGQISSEVPQNLSASRPQDRQFILSSKKLLLSDSGFYLCAWSLTGTGRTQYFGAGTRLSVL.

V is TRBV10-3 and J is TRBJ2-5; D gene uncertain. The germline V gene has CDR1 ENHRY and CDR2 SYGVKD. The CDR3 spans 13 residues. V lost 2 bases to trimming and J lost 1 base, with 5 bases between them. The CDR3 DNA sequence: TGTGCCATCAGTGAGGGGGTCCAAGAGACCCAGTACTTC. This encodes CAISEGVQETQYF.

This clone was observed a few times. The rearrangement links TRBV29-1 to TRBJ1-1, with D maybe TRBD1 (6 bases). The CDR3 covers 13 residues. Trimming cost V 3 bases and J 5 bases, with 13 bases left between them. Germline lookup yields CDR1 SQVTM and CDR2 ANQGSEA. The CDR3 DNA reads TGCAGCGTTGATGAAGGGGGAGGTACTGAAGCTTTCTTT. It translates to CSVDEGGGTEAFF. The full variable domain, its missing parts supplied by reference TRBV29-1 and TRBJ1-1, is SAVISQKPSRDICQRGTSLTIQCQVDSQVTMMFWYRQQPGQSLTLIATANQGSEATYESGFVIDKFPISRPNLTFSTLTVSNMSPEDSSIYLCSVDEGGGTEAFFGQGTRLTVV.

This clone was observed a few times. This chain links TRBV5-6 with TRBJ2-5; TRBD1 aligns across 7 bases. This CDR3 is 14 amino acids long. Losses at the gene ends were 4 bases for V and 7 bases for J; bases not matched to a gene: 10. Germline-derived CDR1 and CDR2 are SGHDT and YYEEEE. The CDR3 nucleotides are TGTGCCAGCAGCGAGGGACAGTCGTCGGGGACCCAGTACTTC. Translated, it gives CASSEGQSSGTQYF.

The table lists this clone with a few counts. The chain is built from TRBV19 and TRBJ2-5, with D tentatively TRBD2 (5 bases). Germline values: CDR1 LNHDA, CDR2 SQIVND (reference sequence). This CDR3 has 15 amino acids. Trimming took 1 base from V and 2 from J, leaving 11 bases between them. The CDR3 DNA follows: TGTGCCAGTAGTATAGGGACTCGAATACAAGAGACCCAGTACTTC. It is translated as CASSIGTRIQETQYF.

As for this clone: Other DNA sequences from this sample encode an identical CDR3 as well. The chain joins TRBV5-1 to TRBJ2-1; 7 bases are a match to TRBD2. Germline assignment: CDR1 SGHRS and CDR2 YFSETQ. The V segment lost 4 bases and the J segment 0 bases; nucleotides outside the gene matches: 4. The length of the CDR3 is 15 residues. This chain's CDR3 is CASSLERGSYNEQFF. Written as DNA, the CDR3 is TGCGCCAGCAGCCTTGAGCGGGGCTCCTACAATGAGCAGTTCTTC.

This clone was seen a few times. This chain uses TRBV10-3 with TRBJ2-3; 7 nucleotides align to TRBD2. Unmatched junction bases numbered 12, after V lost 4 bases and J lost 2 bases. The germline V gene has CDR1 ENHRY and CDR2 SYGVKD. CDR3 size: 17 residues. DNA of the CDR3: TGTGCCATCAGTGCGTCGATGCTAGCGGCCCTCACAGATACGCAGTATTTT. It translates to CAISASMLAALTDTQYF.

V gene TRBV29-1 combines with J gene TRBJ1-3; D possibly corresponds to TRBD1 (5 bases). This CDR3 spans 14 amino acids. Germline CDR1 and CDR2: SQVTM and ANQGSEA. The V end was cut by 5 bases, the J end by 0 bases, with 11 bases between. As DNA, the CDR3 is TGCAGCGTTCCAGGGCCGGGCTCTGGAAACACCATATATTTT. The encoded protein is CSVPGPGSGNTIYF.

This chain connects TRBV5-6 to TRBJ2-5, with D possibly matching TRBD2 (5 bases). The V end was cut by 4 bases, the J end by 5 bases, with 15 bases between. There are 14 residues in the CDR3. CDR1 and CDR2 (germline): SGHDT, YYEEEE. The CDR3 nucleotides read TGTGCCAGCAGCCACGCTAGCCGCAGGGAGACCCAGTACTTC. Residues: CASSHASRRETQYF.